The next 30 T cell receptor beta chains were all read from a single sample in a study of Graves' ophthalmopathy and Graves' hyperthyroidism. Transcripts of RNA were the source for amplifying TCR beta CDR3 regions. The authors performed first-round RT-PCR with HTBI primers and then a second-round multiplex PCR. TCRdb reprocessed the multiplex PCR reads via MiXCR and lists one record per CDR3 protein. The sample gives some 370,000 distinct CDR3 sequences, 15% to 20% of which show up once; roughly 2.4% is in the top ten. What was sequenced was peripheral blood. The receptors stem from an adult woman with stable Graves' hyperthyroidism.

This clonotype has ten or more counts. The V and J genes are TRBV6-1 and TRBJ2-6; 7 bases fit TRBD2. The CDR3 contains 13 residues. The trim removed 8 bases at V and 4 bases at J, leaving 2 bases unmatched. Germline V gives CDR1 MNHNS, CDR2 SASEGT. DNA of the CDR3: TGTGCCAGCCAGCGGGGCGGGGCCAACGTCCTGACTTTC. This sequence encodes CASQRGGANVLTF.

This clonotype was seen at least ten times. The chain employs TRBV7-2 and TRBJ2-7, with TRBD2 matching 13 bases. The CDR3 runs to 15 residues. Trimming at V came to 6 bases and at J to 3 bases, leaving 5 bases not matched to a gene. The germline gives CDR1 SGHTA, CDR2 FQGNSA. For the CDR3, the DNA is TGTGCCAGCAGTAAACTAGCGGGAGGGATCTACGAGCAGTACTTC. Translating gives CASSKLAGGIYEQYF. Combining the CDR3 with reference TRBV7-2 and TRBJ2-7 gives the whole variable domain GAGVSQSPSNKVTEKGKDVELRCDPISGHTALYWYRQSLGQGLEFLIYFQGNSAPDKSGLPSDRFSAERTGGSVSTLTIQRTQQEDSAVYLCASSKLAGGIYEQYFGPGTRLTVT.

This clonotype appeared many times. V gene TRBV7-2 combines with J gene TRBJ2-7, with 10 bases fitting TRBD1. V lost 4 bases, J lost 6 bases, and 3 bases stayed unmatched. The CDR3 is made up of 13 amino acids. Germline loops: CDR1 SGHTA, CDR2 FQGNSA. CDR3 region: CASSYDRGREQYF. As DNA, the CDR3 is TGTGCCAGCAGCTACGACAGGGGGCGCGAGCAGTACTTC.

There are many counts of this clonotype. CDR3 in DNA: TGTGCCAGCAGCTTGTTTGGGGGACAGGGGCCCTACGAGCAGTACTTC. The encoded protein is CASSLFGGQGPYEQYF. The chain has TRBV6-1 and TRBJ2-7; 10 bases line up with TRBD1. This CDR3 region has 16 residues. The J segment lost 2 bases and the V segment lost 6 bases, leaving 10 bases of the junction unmatched. Germline V gives CDR1 MNHNS, CDR2 SASEGT.

This clonotype came up many times. The rearrangement joins TRBV28 to TRBJ1-1; no reliable D call. V lost 5 bases and J lost 0, with 10 bases in between. The CDR3 extends over 14 amino acids. CDR1 is MDHEN and CDR2 is SYDVKM in the germline V gene. The CDR3 loop reads CASSPPTMNTEAFF. CDR3 nucleotides: TGTGCCAGCAGTCCCCCTACCATGAACACTGAAGCTTTCTTT.

The table lists this clonotype with many counts. The chain employs TRBV12-3 or TRBV12-4 and TRBJ1-1; 7 nucleotides agree with TRBD1. V lost 6 bases, J lost 1 base, and 5 bases stayed unmatched. This CDR3 region has 14 residues. CDR3 protein: CASRSTGENTEAFF. CDR3 sequence (DNA): TGTGCCAGCAGGTCAACAGGGGAGAACACTGAAGCTTTCTTT.

The V gene is TRBV15, the J gene TRBJ2-7, with D possibly called TRBD1 or TRBD2 (5 bases each). Trimming removed 2 bases at V and 5 bases at J, with 22 bases between. Germline V lookup: CDR1 LNHNV, CDR2 YYDKDF (reference sequence). The length of the CDR3 is 17 residues. The chain's CDR3 is CATSRLPGTQLLDEQYF. For the CDR3, the DNA is TGTGCCACCAGCAGACTCCCCGGGACCCAACTCTTGGACGAGCAGTACTTC.

This clonotype has at least ten counts. This rearrangement joins TRBV24-1 to TRBJ2-7; the D gene is possibly TRBD1 (6 bases). The V gene lost 3 bases and the J gene lost 3 bases, with 14 bases spanning the gap. The CDR3 spans 15 residues. Germline CDR1 is KGHDR and CDR2 is SFDVKD. CDR3 protein: CATSDPRTGYYEQYF. The CDR3 DNA is TGTGCCACCAGTGATCCGAGAACAGGGTACTACGAGCAGTACTTC.

This clonotype was counted only a few times. J is TRBJ2-2 and V is TRBV30, with TRBD2 as a possible D gene (7 bases). Germline V gene sequence: CDR1 GTSNPN, CDR2 SVGIG (reference sequence). Deletions cut 5 bases from V and 9 bases from J, with 22 bases between. This CDR3 has 15 amino acids. CDR3 protein: CAWGGKGLPNRELFF. The CDR3 DNA sequence: TGTGCCTGGGGGGGCAAGGGACTACCTAACCGGGAGCTGTTTTTT.

This clonotype was recorded at least ten times. The chain couples TRBV29-1 to TRBJ1-2; D might be TRBD1 (5 bases). Germline V gene data show CDR1 as SQVTM and CDR2 as ANQGSEA. CDR3 length: 12 residues. V was trimmed by 7 bases and J by 8 bases, leaving 17 bases between them. CDR3 sequence reads: CSATRDESGYTF. CDR3 coding DNA: TGCAGCGCGACCCGGGACGAGAGCGGCTACACCTTC. Supplemented by reference TRBV29-1 and TRBJ1-2, the full variable domain reads SAVISQKPSRDICQRGTSLTIQCQVDSQVTMMFWYRQQPGQSLTLIATANQGSEATYESGFVIDKFPISRPNLTFSTLTVSNMSPEDSSIYLCSATRDESGYTFGSGTRLTVV.

There are many counts of this clonotype. In DNA, the CDR3 is TGTGCCAGCAGTTACGGACTTCTCTCCTACGAGCAGTACTTC. The encoded protein is CASSYGLLSYEQYF. The V call is TRBV6-2 or TRBV6-3, the J call TRBJ2-7; D is possibly TRBD2 (5 bases). Trimming left V 2 bases short and J 0 bases short, with 8 bases between. The CDR3 runs to 14 residues. Germline V CDR1 and CDR2: MNHEY, SVGEGT.

J is TRBJ1-3 and V is TRBV5-6; 7 bases map to TRBD1. Germline CDR1 reads SGHDT; CDR2 reads YYEEEE. V lost 4 bases, J lost 0 bases, and 7 bases stayed unmatched. The CDR3 spans 16 residues. CDR3 residues: CASSPGTVISGNTIYF. As DNA, the CDR3 is TGTGCCAGCAGCCCCGGGACAGTGATCTCTGGAAACACCATATATTTT. Looking up the rest from reference TRBV5-6 and TRBJ1-3 gives the full variable domain: DAGVTQSPTHLIKTRGQQVTLRCSPKSGHDTVSWYQQALGQGPQFIFQYYEEEERQRGNFPDRFSGHQFPNYSSELNVNALLLGDSALYLCASSPGTVISGNTIYFGEGSWLTVV.

Details on this clonotype: This may arise from a read error, as a much more abundant clone is one base away. In nucleotides, the CDR3 is TGTGCCAGCAGTGAAGACAGGGACACCGGGGAGCTGTTTTTT. This gives the protein CASSEDRDTGELFF. The chain recombines TRBV6-1 with TRBJ2-2; D possibly corresponds to TRBD1 (6 bases). Germline CDR1 reads MNHNS; CDR2 reads SASEGT. Trimming removed 1 base at V and 3 bases at J, with 6 bases between. The CDR3 consists of 14 residues.

This clonotype occurred many times. The junction and the germline gene differ at one end; a read error may be behind it. This rearrangement joins TRBV7-9 to TRBJ1-2; D might be TRBD1 (5 bases). Germline values: CDR1 SEHNR, CDR2 FQNEAQ (reference sequence). This CDR3 is 13 amino acids long. In nucleotides, the CDR3 is TGTGCCAGCAGCACCGGGACCAGCTATGGCCACACCTTC. It codes for CASSTGTSYGHTF.

This clonotype was seen many times. The chain recombines TRBV27 with TRBJ1-1; the D is unclear. Between the trimmed V and J ends, which lost 0 bases and 5 bases, there was a span of 7 bases. In germline, CDR1 is MNHEY, CDR2 SMNVEV (reference sequence). The CDR3 totals 13 residues. CDR3: CASSLSTGTEAFF. The CDR3 nucleotides read TGTGCCAGCAGTTTATCCACGGGTACTGAAGCTTTCTTT.

At least ten counts were recorded for this clonotype. V gene TRBV7-2 combines with J gene TRBJ2-7, with 12 bases lining up with TRBD1. The J segment lost 6 bases and the V segment lost 5 bases, leaving 5 bases of the junction unmatched. The length of the CDR3 is 14 residues. Germline CDR1 SGHTA, CDR2 FQGNSA. CDR3 loop: CASSLGTGGAEQYF. CDR3 sequence (DNA): TGTGCCAGCAGCCTCGGGACAGGGGGCGCCGAGCAGTACTTC. Using reference TRBV7-2 and TRBJ2-7 for the parts outside the CDR3, the full variable domain is GAGVSQSPSNKVTEKGKDVELRCDPISGHTALYWYRQSLGQGLEFLIYFQGNSAPDKSGLPSDRFSAERTGGSVSTLTIQRTQQEDSAVYLCASSLGTGGAEQYFGPGTRLTVT.

The J gene is TRBJ1-1, the V gene TRBV9; no firm D call. V shed 3 bases and J shed 2 bases, with 11 bases lying between them. The CDR3 contains 14 residues. Germline V gene sequence: CDR1 SGDLS, CDR2 YYNGEE. The CDR3 DNA follows: TGTGCCAGCAGCGAGGCCCTCTCTAACACTGAAGCTTTCTTT. This gives the protein CASSEALSNTEAFF.

The chain is built from TRBV6-2 or TRBV6-3 and TRBJ1-1; weak D call: TRBD1 (6 bases). The V end was cut by 6 bases, the J end by 5 bases, with 25 bases between. CDR1 MNHEY and CDR2 SVGEGT come from the germline V gene. The CDR3 loop spans 17 amino acids. This CDR3 reads CASSRPGRGPETTEAFF. CDR3 bases: TGTGCCAGCAGCCGTCCTGGCAGGGGCCCGGAAACGACTGAAGCTTTCTTT.

This clonotype has a count of ten or more. This chain connects TRBV7-2 to TRBJ1-3; D gene unclear. The V and J ends lost 2 bases and 0 bases respectively, with 11 bases between them. CDR1 is SGHTA, CDR2 FQGNSA, per germline. The CDR3 extends over 16 amino acids. The CDR3 sequence: CASSLYRRGSGNTIYF. In DNA, the CDR3 is TGTGCCAGCAGCTTATATCGGCGGGGCTCTGGAAACACCATATATTTT.

This clonotype was seen repeatedly, ten times or more. The rearrangement links TRBV11-2 to TRBJ2-7; D ambiguous. This CDR3 has 13 residues. The germline V and J ends were trimmed by 3 bases and 7 bases, with 13 bases remaining between them. CDR1 is SGHAT, CDR2 FQNNGV, per germline. The CDR3 region has the DNA TGTGCCAGCAGCTTGGGTCTGTCTGGGGAGCAGTACTTC. Translating gives CASSLGLSGEQYF.

This clonotype was recorded many times. This chain uses TRBV19 with TRBJ2-7, with 9 nucleotides matching TRBD1. The CDR3 covers 14 residues. Germline CDR1 LNHDA, CDR2 SQIVND (reference sequence). V lost 9 bases and J lost 2; bases outside the gene matches: 8. The CDR3 bases are TGTGCCAGCAGCATCGGGACAGGGACCTACGAGCAGTACTTC. Protein: CASSIGTGTYEQYF.

This clonotype showed up many times. This chain joins TRBV4-2 and TRBJ1-5; perhaps TRBD1 as D (6 bases). The V gene lost 5 bases and the J gene lost 7 bases, with 15 bases spanning the gap. There are 14 residues in the CDR3. The V gene's germline CDR1 is LGHNA and CDR2 YNFKEQ. CDR3 sequence reads: CASSRRQDEQPQHF. The CDR3 coding sequence is TGTGCCAGCAGCAGACGACAGGATGAACAGCCCCAGCATTTT.

This clonotype has ten or more counts. The rearrangement links TRBV6-2 or TRBV6-3 to TRBJ2-7; 9 nucleotides align to TRBD2. There are 16 residues in the CDR3. V lost 6 bases and J lost 4; bases outside the gene matches: 13. CDR1 is MNHEY and CDR2 is SVGEGT in the germline V gene. This CDR3 reads CASSLQSSGRIYEQYF. The CDR3 nucleotides are TGTGCCAGCAGCCTACAAAGTAGCGGGAGAATTTACGAGCAGTACTTC.

This clonotype was observed many times. This sequence joins TRBV20-1 and TRBJ2-5; D unclear. V was pared by 0 bases and J by 7 bases, with 12 bases between. Germline CDR1 DFQATT, CDR2 SNEGSKA (reference sequence). The CDR3 runs 13 residues. The CDR3 DNA is TGCAGTGCTAGAGATGGCGTGGATGGGACCCAGTACTTC. It encodes CSARDGVDGTQYF.

This clonotype came up many times. The rearrangement links TRBV28 to TRBJ2-7, with TRBD1 matching over 8 bases. CDR1 MDHEN and CDR2 SYDVKM come from the germline V gene. The CDR3 loop spans 12 amino acids. V was pared by 9 bases and J by 7 bases, with 8 bases of the junction left unmatched. Here the CDR3 reads CASKQGVWEQYF. The CDR3 DNA is TGTGCCAGTAAACAGGGGGTATGGGAGCAGTACTTC.

The table lists this clonotype with many counts. This chain joins TRBV27 and TRBJ1-5; D possibly corresponds to TRBD1 (5 bases). Trimming shortened V by 1 base and J by 2 bases, and 12 bases separated the two germline ends. The CDR3 is made up of 16 amino acids. Germline V CDR1 and CDR2: MNHEY, SMNVEV (reference sequence). The CDR3 protein is CASSLLGVEGNQPQHF. The CDR3 DNA reads as TGTGCCAGCAGTTTATTGGGGGTCGAGGGCAATCAGCCCCAGCATTTT.

The chain uses TRBV28 and TRBJ2-6; no reliable D call. The V end was cut by 2 bases, the J end by 0 bases, with 8 bases between. Germline V CDR1 and CDR2: MDHEN, SYDVKM. CDR3 length: 16 residues. The DNA of the CDR3 is TGTGCCAGCAGTTTAACCCCCTCCTCTGGGGCCAACGTCCTGACTTTC. Translating gives CASSLTPSSGANVLTF. Using reference TRBV28 and TRBJ2-6 for the parts outside the CDR3, the full variable domain is DVKVTQSSRYLVKRTGEKVFLECVQDMDHENMFWYRQDPGLGLRLIYFSYDVKMKEKGDIPEGYSVSREKKERFSLILESASTNQTSMYLCASSLTPSSGANVLTFGAGSRLTVL.

This clonotype was detected many times. This chain links TRBV15 with TRBJ2-5; a weak D match, TRBD1 (6 bases). Germline V lookup: CDR1 LNHNV, CDR2 YYDKDF (reference sequence). This CDR3 is 14 amino acids long. V shed 3 bases and J shed 3 bases, with 11 bases lying between them. The CDR3 sequence is CATSSLTGKETQYF. The CDR3 nucleotides are TGTGCCACCAGCAGTCTCACAGGGAAAGAGACCCAGTACTTC.

This clonotype appeared many times. The V gene is TRBV12-3 or TRBV12-4, the J gene TRBJ1-3; 9 bases are shared with TRBD1. V was clipped by 3 bases and J by 6 bases; unmatched bases: 6. The CDR3 has 15 residues. In nucleotides, the CDR3 is TGTGCCAGCAGTTTCAACAGGGGGCTGATAAACACCATATATTTT. Protein: CASSFNRGLINTIYF.

There are a few counts of this clonotype. The rearrangement joins TRBV10-3 to TRBJ2-7, with 9 bases matching TRBD1. Per germline, CDR1 ENHRY and CDR2 SYGVKD. This CDR3 has 15 amino acids. J gave up 3 bases and V 5 bases, and 8 bases lay outside the gene matches. The CDR3 region has the DNA TGTGCCATCAGTACGACAACAGGGGGCTACTACGAGCAGTACTTC. This gives the protein CAISTTTGGYYEQYF.